This is a list of T cell receptor beta chains from one sample in a study of cytomegalovirus exposure and HLA in healthy donors. Profiling relied on immunoSEQ multiplex PCR, and the TCRdb table lists in-frame clones only, not all of them. This sample carries fewer than 200,000 clones, just under 80% of them seen once, and the ten largest clones take around 1.3%. Sequences were obtained from PBMCs. The receptors come from a woman between 50 and 59 years old in good health and CMV-seronegative. Both conserved end residues are part of each CDR3. A D gene is named only where the DNA matches it firmly. Some rows mark clone size as missing; the rest say once, few, many or name a class of expanded clone.

V	J	size	D	DNA	CDR3
TRBV19	TRBJ2-5	-	TRBD1	TGTGCCAGTAGTATAGGTAACAGGGGGGAGACCCAGTACTTC	CASSIGNRGETQYF
TRBV9	TRBJ2-7	once	TRBD2	TGTGCCAGCAGCGTAGTCCCTAGCGGGGGGTACGAGCAGTACTTC	CASSVVPSGGYEQYF
TRBV5-1	TRBJ1-1	-	-	TGCGCCAGCAGCTTGGATGGAGGCAACACTGAAGCTTTCTTT	CASSLDGGNTEAFF
TRBV11-2	TRBJ2-3	-	-	TGTGCCAGCAGCTTCAGAGATACGCAGTATTTT	CASSFRDTQYF
TRBV30	TRBJ2-5	-	-	TGTGCCTGGAAGTTTACGCCGAGCCAAGAGACCCAGTACTTC	CAWKFTPSQETQYF
TRBV25-1	TRBJ2-1	once	-	TGTGCCAGCAGTGTCCCGGCCAAGGGGCTCAATGAGCAGTTCTTC	CASSVPAKGLNEQFF
TRBV4-3	TRBJ2-1	once	TRBD2	TGCGCCAGCAGCCAGGCCGGGACTAGCGGGGGGTACAATGAGCAGTTCTTC	CASSQAGTSGGYNEQFF
TRBV15	TRBJ2-7	-	-	TGTGCCACCAGCTCCTACGGGGGCTCCTACGAGCAGTACTTC	CATSSYGGSYEQYF
TRBV28	TRBJ2-2	-	TRBD1	TGTGCCAGCAGTTTCCTGGGACAGGGAGAGACCGGGGAGCTGTTTTTT	CASSFLGQGETGELFF
TRBV29-1	TRBJ1-2	-	-	TGCAGCGTGACCCCAGGTTCCACCCTTCCTCTTAACTATGGCTACACCTTC	CSVTPGSTLPLNYGYTF
TRBV7-2	TRBJ2-1	-	TRBD1	TGTGCCAGCAGCCAACCGGTGGCAGGGGGTATTCCCTACAATGAGCAGTTCTTC	CASSQPVAGGIPYNEQFF
TRBV19	TRBJ2-2	-	TRBD2	TGTGCCAGTAGTAGCCCGACTAGCGGGATGGGCGGGGAGCTGTTTTTT	CASSSPTSGMGGELFF
TRBV7-2	TRBJ1-3	-	TRBD1	TGTGCCAGCAGCTTAGCCCCGGGACAGGGATACTCTGGAAACACCATATATTTT	CASSLAPGQGYSGNTIYF
TRBV7-7	TRBJ2-3	few	-	TGTGCTAGCAGCTTACAGATGGCAGATACGCAGTATTTT	CASSLQMADTQYF
TRBV5-1	TRBJ1-1	-	TRBD1	TGCGCCAGCAGCTCCGCCGACAGGGGAGGAGGAGCTTTCTTT	CASSSADRGGGAFF
TRBV9	TRBJ2-3	-	-	TGTGCCAGCAGCGTAGCAGGGGACACAGATACGCAGTATTTT	CASSVAGDTDTQYF
TRBV7-2	TRBJ2-2	-	TRBD2	TGTGCCAGCAGCCGCGGGGGGGAGGCGAACACCGGGGAGCTGTTTTTT	CASSRGGEANTGELFF
TRBV9	TRBJ1-1	-	-	TGTGCCAGCAGCGCCGACATGCTAAGGGGTGAAGCTTTCTTT	CASSADMLRGEAFF
TRBV30	TRBJ2-1	-	-	TGTGCCTGGAGCCGTGTGAGCTCCTACAATGAGCAGTTCTTC	CAWSRVSSYNEQFF
TRBV10-2	TRBJ1-5	few	-	TGCGCCAGCAGTGAGATTGGAACAGGCATCAATCAGCCCCAGCATTTT	CASSEIGTGINQPQHF